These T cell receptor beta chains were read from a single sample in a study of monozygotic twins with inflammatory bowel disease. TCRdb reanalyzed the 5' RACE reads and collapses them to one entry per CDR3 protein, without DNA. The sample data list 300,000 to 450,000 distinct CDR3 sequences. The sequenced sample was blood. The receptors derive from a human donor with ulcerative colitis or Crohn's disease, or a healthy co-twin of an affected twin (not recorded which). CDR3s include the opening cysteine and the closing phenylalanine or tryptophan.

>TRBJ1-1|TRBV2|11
CASRPSPEAFF
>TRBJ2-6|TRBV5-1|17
CASSPRGRNSGANVLTF
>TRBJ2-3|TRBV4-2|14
CASSQEQGRDTQYF
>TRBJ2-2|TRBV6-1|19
CASSQPGQGARFDTGELFF
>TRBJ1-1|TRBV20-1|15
CSAPGTGALFGEAFF
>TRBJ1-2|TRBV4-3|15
CASSRLTGVATGYTF
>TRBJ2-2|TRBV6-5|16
CASSYQQGTGTGELFF
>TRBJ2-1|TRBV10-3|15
CAISVRTGVNNEQFF
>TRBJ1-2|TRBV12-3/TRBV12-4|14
CASSTDGDYYGYTF
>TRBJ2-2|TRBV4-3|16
CASSQDSGDRTGEPFF
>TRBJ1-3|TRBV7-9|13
CASSIDNGNTIYF
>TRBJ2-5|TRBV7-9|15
CASSLWVDSQETQYF
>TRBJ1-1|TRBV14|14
CASSQGQLRTEAFF
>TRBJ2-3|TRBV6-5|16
CASSYTIAGGGDTQYF
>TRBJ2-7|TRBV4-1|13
CASRAAGGHEQYF
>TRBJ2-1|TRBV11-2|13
CASSLWWRGLQFF
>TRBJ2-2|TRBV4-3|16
CASSQQRARATGELFF
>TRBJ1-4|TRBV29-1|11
CSGVRGEKLFF
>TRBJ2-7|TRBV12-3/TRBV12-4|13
CASSMGPYYEQYF
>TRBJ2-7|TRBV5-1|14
CASSLDQGSYEQYF
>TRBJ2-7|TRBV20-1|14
CSALRQGVPYEQYF
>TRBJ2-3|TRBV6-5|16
CASSSRTGGVTDTQYF
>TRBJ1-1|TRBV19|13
CASGPLRDTEAFF
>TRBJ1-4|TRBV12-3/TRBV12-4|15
CASSGRQGIREKLFF
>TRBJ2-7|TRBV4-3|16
CASSQVTGGLSYEQYF
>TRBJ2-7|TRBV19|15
CASSIRGLAGNEQYF
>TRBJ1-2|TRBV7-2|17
CASSLQIAPTGLYGYTF
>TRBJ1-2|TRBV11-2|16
CASRSGLRDSNYGYTF
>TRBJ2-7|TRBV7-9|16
CASSFATSGASYEQYF